A selection of T cell receptor beta chains follows, all from one sample in a study of T-cell reconstitution after alpha-beta-depleted transplantation in children. TCRdb re-derived calls from the PCR reads in MiXCR, one entry per CDR3 protein. The table shows around 500,000 distinct CDR3 sequences, with under 30% occurring only once. Sequencing was performed on PBMCs, mostly from graft donor cells, taken 360 days after TCRalphabeta/CD19-depleted stem cell transplant. The receptors stem from a boy less than two years old who had a stem cell transplant for acute myeloid leukemia, so the T cells may come from the graft donor. CDR3s include the opening cysteine and the closing phenylalanine or tryptophan. The D gene is left open where the match is weak. Part of the rows lack a size; the others show once, few, many or a class for expanded clones.

TGTGCCACCAGCAGAGATGCAGGGGGCGCGTACACCGGGGAGCTGTTTTTT,CATSRDAGGAYTGELFF,TRBJ2-2,TRBV15,TRBD1,NA
TGCGCCAGCAGCTTTCGGACTAGCGGGGGGCCGAGAGGAAATGAGCAGTTCTTC,CASSFRTSGGPRGNEQFF,TRBJ2-1,TRBV5-1,TRBD2,NA
TGCGCCAGCAGCCTCAGGTTAGCGGGGGACGACAATGAGCAGTTCTTC,CASSLRLAGDDNEQFF,TRBJ2-1,TRBV4-1,TRBD2,NA
TGTGCCAGCAGTCAACTAGCGGGGGGTCCCGCCTCAGATACGCAGTATTTT,CASSQLAGGPASDTQYF,TRBJ2-3,TRBV12-3/TRBV12-4,TRBD2,NA
TGCAGCGTTGAACCGGGACAGGGTAACACCATATATTTT,CSVEPGQGNTIYF,TRBJ1-3,TRBV29-1,TRBD1,many
TGCAGCGCTGGGACCTCACCCGATTCACCCCTCCACTTT,CSAGTSPDSPLHF,TRBJ1-6,TRBV29-1,NA,few
TGTGCCAGCAGCTATAGGACAGGGGGCATCGGCAACTATGGCTACACCTTC,CASSYRTGGIGNYGYTF,TRBJ1-2,TRBV7-2,TRBD1,few
TGCAGCGTTGAGATTCGGGGGACACGCTACGAGCAGTACTTC,CSVEIRGTRYEQYF,TRBJ2-7,TRBV29-1,NA,many
TGCAGTGCTCGAAGTAGCCCTAGCACAGATACGCAGTATTTT,CSARSSPSTDTQYF,TRBJ2-3,TRBV20-1,NA,many
TGCAGTGCTAGCCCCCGGGGCCCGTTCACAGATACGCAGTATTTT,CSASPRGPFTDTQYF,TRBJ2-3,TRBV20-1,NA,NA
TGCAGTGCTAGAGTAACCGGGGAGCTGTTTTTT,CSARVTGELFF,TRBJ2-2,TRBV20-1,NA,many
TGTGCCACCAGCAGGGGGGGAATAGGGAATGAGCAGTTCTTC,CATSRGGIGNEQFF,TRBJ2-1,TRBV15,NA,NA
TGTGCCAGCAGCCGGGACGTCCGAACTGAGACCCAGTACTTC,CASSRDVRTETQYF,TRBJ2-5,TRBV4-2,NA,NA
TGTGCCAGCAGTCCGCGAAAGGACTATTTAGGGACCCAGTACTTC,CASSPRKDYLGTQYF,TRBJ2-5,TRBV28,NA,NA
TGCAGTGCTAGGGCGGGACAGGGGGCTAGCGGCTACTACAATGAGCAGTTCTTC,CSARAGQGASGYYNEQFF,TRBJ2-1,TRBV20-1,TRBD1,once
TGCGCCAGCAGCTCAATCGGGACCCGCACAGATACGCAGTATTTT,CASSSIGTRTDTQYF,TRBJ2-3,TRBV4-1,NA,NA
TGCGCCAGCAGCCAAGGGTCGGGGGGAGAGACCCAGTACTTC,CASSQGSGGETQYF,TRBJ2-5,TRBV4-3,TRBD2,few
TGTGCCAGCAGGCCCCGGACTAGCGGGGACACCGGGGAGCTGTTTTTT,CASRPRTSGDTGELFF,TRBJ2-2,TRBV7-9,TRBD2,many
TGCAGCGTTGTAGGACTCTCCTACGAGCAGTACTTC,CSVVGLSYEQYF,TRBJ2-7,TRBV29-1,NA,many
TGTGCCAGCACCCTTACGTACAGGGAGAACACTGAAGCTTTCTTT,CASTLTYRENTEAFF,TRBJ1-1,TRBV7-2,NA,few
TGCAGTGCTAGAAGGACAGGGGCCGGGGAGCTGTTTTTT,CSARRTGAGELFF,TRBJ2-2,TRBV20-1,TRBD1,many
TGTGCCAGCAGCCAAGATATCGGGGGACTGGCGAATTCACCCCTCCACTTT,CASSQDIGGLANSPLHF,TRBJ1-6,TRBV14,NA,many
TGTGCCAGCAGCTTAGCTATAATAGCGGGGGGGCTGACAGATACGCAGTATTTT,CASSLAIIAGGLTDTQYF,TRBJ2-3,TRBV7-2,TRBD2,NA
TGCAGCGTTGATGCTAGCGGAAGCTCTGGGGCCAACGTCCTGACTTTC,CSVDASGSSGANVLTF,TRBJ2-6,TRBV29-1,TRBD2,many
TGTGCCAGCAACGACAGAGGGAACACTGAAGCTTTCTTT,CASNDRGNTEAFF,TRBJ1-1,TRBV12-3/TRBV12-4,NA,many
TGTGCCAGCGGCTCCGGACAGGGAGACCGCTCCTACAATGAGCAGTTCTTC,CASGSGQGDRSYNEQFF,TRBJ2-1,TRBV5-4,TRBD1,once
TGCAGTGCTAGAGATCCTTCGCGGGCGGGGGGGCGCGAGAATGAGCAGTTCTTC,CSARDPSRAGGRENEQFF,TRBJ2-1,TRBV20-1,TRBD2,many
TGTGCCACCAGCAGAGAGGGGGGAGTCACAGATACGCAGTATTTT,CATSREGGVTDTQYF,TRBJ2-3,TRBV15,NA,few
TGTGCCAGCATCCCTGGGGGGCAGGGAATCCAAGAGACCCAGTACTTC,CASIPGGQGIQETQYF,TRBJ2-5,TRBV2,NA,once
TGCGCCAGCAGCCCAGGACAGGGAGGGGAGACCCAGTACTTC,CASSPGQGGETQYF,TRBJ2-5,TRBV5-1,NA,many
TGTGCCAGCAGGTTCGTGGAGGGGGCGCCCAATCAGCCCCAGCATTTT,CASRFVEGAPNQPQHF,TRBJ1-5,TRBV12-3/TRBV12-4,TRBD1,NA
TGCAGTGCTAGTACAGGGAACGGGGCCAACGTCCTGACTTTC,CSASTGNGANVLTF,TRBJ2-6,TRBV20-1,NA,NA
TGTGCCAGCAGTTACTCTGACAGGGCCTTTGGGGGCTACACCTTC,CASSYSDRAFGGYTF,TRBJ1-2,TRBV6-5,TRBD1,NA
TGTGCCAGCCCCGGGCTTACTGAAGCTTTCTTT,CASPGLTEAFF,TRBJ1-1,TRBV6-6,NA,NA
TGTGCCATCGGGTTGAGGAACTACGAGCAGTACTTC,CAIGLRNYEQYF,TRBJ2-7,TRBV10-3,NA,NA
TGTGCCAGCTCACCACAACCAGGAGGGGATGAGCAGTTCTTC,CASSPQPGGDEQFF,TRBJ2-1,TRBV18,NA,few
TGTGCCAGCAGCTATTTAGCGGGGACCTACAATGAGCAGTTCTTC,CASSYLAGTYNEQFF,TRBJ2-1,TRBV7-9,TRBD2,few
TGTGCCATCAGTGAGTCTCGACAGGGTGGCAATCAGCCCCAGCATTTT,CAISESRQGGNQPQHF,TRBJ1-5,TRBV10-3,TRBD1,NA
TGCAGCGCGGCTAGCGGGTCCCACGAGCAGTACTTC,CSAASGSHEQYF,TRBJ2-7,TRBV20-1,TRBD2,many
TGTGCCAGCAGTCCCAGGACAGGCCGCGATTATGGCTACACCTTC,CASSPRTGRDYGYTF,TRBJ1-2,TRBV12-3/TRBV12-4,TRBD1,many
TGTGCCAGCAGCTTACAGACCAACACTGAAGCTTTCTTT,CASSLQTNTEAFF,TRBJ1-1,TRBV7-9,NA,many